This TCR beta chain appears in the sequencing data of a study of T cell repertoires and leukemia-associated antigens (dated by TCRdb to about 2019). Regarding the study in general: Per sample, about 5.1 to 7 million read pairs and about 3.3 to 5.0 million effective reads were obtained, for roughly 16 million effective reads in total. Using in vitro peptide stimulation of healthy T cells, the study set out to figure out what antigen is recognized by a TCR Vbeta21 clone that had previously been found in CML patients.

CD3+ T cells were initially rested overnight at roughly 2.7 million cells/mL in RPMI 1640 lacking fetal bovine serum. Following the manufacturer's instructions, MACS immunomagnetic beads were used to pull CD3+ T cells out of the PBMCs. Broad study findings and their caveats: Antigen specificity and function of the expanded clones were not tested directly and required further investigation. Numbers of Vbeta genes (approximately 61), Jbeta genes (14), VDJ rearrangements and unique CDR3s did not differ significantly among the four groups.

Looking up the germline V gene yields CDR1 SGHTA and CDR2 FQGTGA. The V end loses 5 bases and the J end loses 1 base, and a stretch of 14 bases separates them. The CDR3 sequence runs 16 residues, both termini included. Of the read, only the CDR3 DNA is kept; its 48 bases are in frame from base 1. TRIzol reagent was used to extract total RNA from the cultured T cells. TCRbeta libraries were amplified from RNA by 5' rapid amplification of cDNA ends (5'RACE). Before sequencing, Qubit, an Agilent instrument, and quantitative PCR were used to check library concentration and integrity. Sequencing of qualified libraries was performed on Illumina HiSeq or MiSeq by a commercial service provider. The authors' pipeline ran thus. TCR sequences in each sample were identified using MiXCR version 1.8.2. Qualified clones required a CDR3 longer than four amino acids, an in-frame nucleotide length, and no stop codon. A read containing the complete CDR3 structure was counted as an effective read. Expanded clones were validated by RT-PCR with 24 Vbeta primers, GeneScan spectratyping, and Sanger sequencing. TCRdb passed the public sequencing reads through fastp at Q25 and MiXCR, retaining productive beta sequences. Merged by CDR3 protein, the rows form single entries marked with the most common genes and DNA. The V and J calls and clone size come from TCRdb's table, not from the authors' own analysis. The sample includes around 14,000 distinct CDR3 sequences, with roughly 38% observed a single time. The ten largest clones take up about a tenth of the sample.

Remarks on this clonotype: Its specific antigen is unknown. The conserved closing phenylalanine or tryptophan is absent in this CDR3, likely reflecting a read error.

The sequenced sample was CD3+ T cells sorted from blood and cultured. The chain is assembled from TRBV7-3 and TRBJ2-2, with an unclear D gene assignment. The TCR comes from a female donor in good health. The CDR3 in this case is CASSTVATKNTGELFV. The bases are TGTGCCAGCAGCACAGTGGCGACAAAGAACACCGGGGAGCTGTTTGTT.